The 14 T cell receptor beta chains listed next were all sequenced from one sample in a study of HIV-infected patients and healthy controls. Whole blood was used without fractionation, so all unsorted peripheral T cells were included. Alpha and beta constant-region primers primed reverse transcription of around 500 ng RNA. Separate chain-specific third strand synthesis with multiplexing indices produced the alpha and beta libraries. Via MiXCR, TCRdb re-called the 5' RACE reads, giving one row per CDR3 protein. The sample includes approximately 7,600 distinct CDR3 sequences, approximately 9.1% of them seen just once. The material was blood, obtained before antiretroviral therapy. All receptors derive from an adult with HIV infection.

For this clonotype: It may be a read error: a sequence one base away is much more abundant. V gene TRBV2 combines with J gene TRBJ2-1; 7 bases are shared with TRBD1. This CDR3 is built from 13 residues. Germline V lookup: CDR1 SNHLY, CDR2 FYNNEI. The CDR3 nucleotides are TGTGTCAGCAACCGACAGGGTAACAATGAGCAGTTCTTC. It is translated as CVSNRQGNNEQFF.

The table lists this clonotype with many counts. The chain has TRBV12-3 or TRBV12-4 and TRBJ1-1, with D possibly TRBD1 on 6 matching bases. Trimming removed 3 bases at V and 4 bases at J, with 12 bases between. This CDR3 has 14 residues. As DNA, the CDR3 is TGTGCCAGCAGTTTTAGGGGGGGGCCCACTGAAGCTTTCTTT. Translated: CASSFRGGPTEAFF.

This clonotype is deemed medium-sized. The rearrangement uses TRBV29-1 and TRBJ1-1; D may be TRBD1 (5 bases). The CDR3 runs 12 residues. Germline CDR1 and CDR2: SQVTM and ANQGSEA. V lost 1 base and J lost 7, with 10 bases in between. The CDR3: CSVEGGLGEAFF. The CDR3 region has the DNA TGCAGCGTTGAAGGGGGGTTGGGTGAAGCTTTCTTT.

This clonotype is labeled as large. The chain combines TRBV20-1 with TRBJ2-4; 8 bases map to TRBD2. The CDR3 extends over 13 amino acids. CDR1 and CDR2 (germline): DFQATT, SNEGSKA (reference sequence). Losses at the gene ends were 3 bases for V and 7 bases for J; bases not matched to a gene: 5. CDR3 DNA: TGCAGTGCTAGCGCGGGGGGCTTGAACATTCAGTACTTC. As protein: CSASAGGLNIQYF.

Ten or more counts support this clonotype. The chain recombines TRBV15 with TRBJ1-5; a possible D gene is TRBD1 (5 bases). The CDR3 covers 15 residues. CDR1 LNHNV and CDR2 YYDKDF come from the germline V gene (reference sequence). Between the trimmed V and J ends, which lost 1 base and 3 bases, there was a span of 10 bases. The chain's CDR3 is CATSRVRGLNQPQHF. CDR3 DNA sequence: TGTGCCACCAGCAGAGTGAGGGGACTCAATCAGCCCCAGCATTTT.

This clonotype occurred many times. V and J are TRBV7-9 and TRBJ1-4, with unresolved D. Trimming shortened V by 5 bases and J by 3 bases, and 10 bases separated the two germline ends. Germline V gene data show CDR1 as SEHNR and CDR2 as FQNEAQ (reference sequence). The CDR3 has 14 amino acids. In DNA form, the CDR3 reads TGTGCCAGCAGCCGCGAGATAGCTAATGAAAAACTGTTTTTT. It specifies CASSREIANEKLFF.

In its sample, this clonotype was seen many times. The CDR3 nucleotides read TGCGCCAGCAGCTTGGGGACCAACAATGAGCAGTTCTTC. Translation gives CASSLGTNNEQFF. The chain carries TRBV5-1 and TRBJ2-1; D is ambiguous. Germline lookup yields CDR1 SGHRS and CDR2 YFSETQ. V was clipped by 0 bases and J by 5 bases, with 6 bases between them. The CDR3 totals 13 residues.

In this sample, this clonotype turned up many times. The rearrangement uses TRBV30 and TRBJ2-3; the D gene is possibly TRBD1 (6 bases). The germline V gene encodes CDR1 GTSNPN and CDR2 SVGIG (reference sequence). The CDR3 is 14 residues long. V was trimmed by 6 bases and J by 10 bases, leaving 23 bases between them. The CDR3 DNA follows: TGTGCCTGCTCAACCGCGGACAGATGGGGCTCGCAGTATTTT. This gives the protein CACSTADRWGSQYF.

The V call is TRBV5-1, the J call TRBJ2-5; D is unresolved. There are 12 residues in the CDR3. Germline assignment: CDR1 SGHRS and CDR2 YFSETQ. Trimming left V 0 bases short and J 4 bases short, with 4 bases between. In DNA, the CDR3 is TGCGCCAGCAGCTTGGAAGGAGAGACCCAGTACTTC. Encoded protein: CASSLEGETQYF.

This clonotype has more than one count but fewer than ten. The V call is TRBV5-4, the J call TRBJ1-1, with 7 positions matching TRBD1. The CDR3 consists of 15 residues. The V gene end was trimmed by 5 bases and the J gene end by 0 bases; junction bases not matched to a gene: 7. In germline, CDR1 is SGHNT, CDR2 YYREEE (reference sequence). CDR3 protein: CASRGGGQMNTEAFF. The CDR3 DNA is TGTGCCAGCAGGGGGGGGGGACAGATGAACACTGAAGCTTTCTTT. The complete variable domain, with remaining parts taken from reference TRBV5-4 and TRBJ1-1, reads ETGVTQSPTHLIKTRGQQVTLRCSSQSGHNTVSWYQQALGQGPQFIFQYYREEENGRGNFPPRFSGLQFPNYSSELNVNALELDDSALYLCASRGGGQMNTEAFFGQGTRLTVV.

This clonotype was seen just once. The V and J genes are TRBV14 and TRBJ2-1; 8 nucleotides line up with TRBD2. The V gene's germline CDR1 is SGHDN and CDR2 FVKESK. This CDR3 region has 11 residues. The V segment lost 7 bases and the J segment 13 bases; nucleotides outside the gene matches: 6. DNA of the CDR3: TGTGCCAGCACCAGGACTAGCTCTCAGTTCTTC. Residues: CASTRTSSQFF.

This clonotype was counted ten times or more. The V gene is TRBV4-3, the J gene TRBJ1-1; TRBD1 aligns across 8 bases. The germline V gene has CDR1 LGHNA and CDR2 YSLEER. The CDR3 spans 16 residues. With 0 bases clipped from V and 2 bases from J, the junction kept 5 bases outside the gene matches. The CDR3 DNA reads as TGCGCCAGCAGCCAAGAGTTAACAGGGGGTAACACTGAAGCTTTCTTT. It codes for CASSQELTGGNTEAFF.

In its sample, this clonotype was seen many times. The genes are TRBV7-9 and TRBJ2-2; 8 bases agree with TRBD1. J was trimmed by 6 bases and V by 7 bases; bases with no gene match: 13. This CDR3 region has 16 residues. CDR1 and CDR2 (germline): SEHNR, FQNEAQ (reference sequence). The chain's CDR3 is CASIPKTGAMSGELFF. The DNA of the CDR3 is TGTGCCAGCATCCCGAAGACAGGGGCAATGTCCGGGGAGCTGTTTTTT.

This clonotype came up many times. The chain uses TRBV7-9 and TRBJ1-1; no definite D call. Looked up from germline, CDR1 is SEHNR and CDR2 is FQNEAQ (reference sequence). Trimming took 3 bases from V and 4 from J, leaving 9 bases between them. This CDR3 region has 13 residues. CDR3 protein: CASSFNTGTEAFF. CDR3 sequence (DNA): TGTGCCAGCAGCTTCAATACGGGCACTGAAGCTTTCTTT.